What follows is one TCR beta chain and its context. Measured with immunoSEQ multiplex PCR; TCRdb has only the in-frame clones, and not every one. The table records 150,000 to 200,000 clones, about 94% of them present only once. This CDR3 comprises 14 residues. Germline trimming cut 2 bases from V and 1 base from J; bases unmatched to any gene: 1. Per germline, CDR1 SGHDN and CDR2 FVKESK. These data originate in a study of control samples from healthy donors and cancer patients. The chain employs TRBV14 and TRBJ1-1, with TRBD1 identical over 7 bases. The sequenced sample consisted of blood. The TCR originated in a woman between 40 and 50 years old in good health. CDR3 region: CASSQYRGNTEAFF. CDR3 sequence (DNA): TGTGCCAGCAGCCAATACAGGGGGAACACTGAAGCTTTCTTT.